One and the same sample provided the 14 T cell receptor beta chains below, sequenced in a study of cytomegalovirus exposure and HLA in healthy donors (dated by TCRdb to the late 2010s). The library was obtained by the immunoSEQ multiplex PCR assay. TCRdb took over this immuneACCESS table, retaining in-frame rearrangements with V and J assigned. Such tables are incomplete; in checked studies, under half of the missing clones stem from an unresolved V gene, and the remainder is unexplained. Recorded for this sample are 50,000 or so clones; roughly 94% of them occurred a single time. The ten largest make up under 3% of the sample. The source material was PBMCs. Every receptor here comes from a man between 18 and 29 years old in good health and CMV-seronegative.

V gene TRBV27 combines with J gene TRBJ2-3, with 11 positions matching TRBD2. This CDR3 has 18 amino acids. Germline V gives CDR1 MNHEY, CDR2 SMNVEV (reference sequence). V shed 5 bases and J 2 bases; nucleotides not matched to a gene: 12. As DNA, the CDR3 is TGTGCCAGCAGTCTCAGCAGGACTAGCGGGTACTTCACAGATACGCAGTATTTT. This sequence encodes CASSLSRTSGYFTDTQYF.

The J gene is TRBJ2-7, the V gene TRBV7-2; 9 positions match TRBD2. The CDR3 is 16 amino acids. The V gene end was trimmed by 4 bases and the J gene end by 2 bases; junction bases not matched to a gene: 9. From germline, CDR1 is SGHTA and CDR2 FQGNSA. CDR3 in DNA: TGTGCCAGCAGCTCCTATACGGGACTAGCCCCCTACGAGCAGTACTTC. This gives the protein CASSSYTGLAPYEQYF.

The CDR3 loop reads CATCLAPNEKLFF. The CDR3 DNA follows: TGCGCCACCTGCTTAGCCCCTAATGAAAAACTGTTTTTT. The rearrangement links TRBV5-1 to TRBJ1-4; D ambiguous. Trimming left V 9 bases short and J 3 bases short, with 12 bases between. Germline CDR1 and CDR2: SGHRS and YFSETQ. This CDR3 has 13 amino acids.

The chain is built from TRBV5-6 and TRBJ2-7, with 7 bases aligning to TRBD1. After removal of 0 bases from V and 0 bases from J, the junction contained 3 bases not matched to a gene. The germline gives CDR1 SGHDT, CDR2 YYEEEE. The length of the CDR3 is 15 residues. CDR3 amino acids: CASSLDRGISYEQYF. The CDR3 DNA is TGTGCCAGCAGCTTGGACAGGGGCATCTCCTACGAGCAGTACTTC.

This clone appeared once. This sequence joins TRBV7-6 and TRBJ2-5; D call uncertain. CDR1 and CDR2 (germline): SGHVS, FNYEAQ. Trimming removed 4 bases from V and 5 bases from J, with 11 bases in between. This CDR3 spans 13 amino acids. In DNA, the CDR3 is TGTGCCAGCAGCTCGACACTTGCGGAGACCCAGTACTTC. Its translation is CASSSTLAETQYF.

The chain uses TRBV5-6 and TRBJ2-3, with a tentative D call TRBD2 (5 bases). The CDR3 consists of 14 residues. V lost 1 base and J 4 bases, leaving 10 bases between the germline ends. Germline V CDR1 and CDR2: SGHDT, YYEEEE. The CDR3 nucleotides are TGTGCCAGCAGCTTGTTGCGGGTTCCAGATACGCAGTATTTT. Protein: CASSLLRVPDTQYF.

The J gene is TRBJ2-5, the V gene TRBV7-2; D is unclear. CDR1 SGHTA and CDR2 FQGNSA come from the germline V gene. This CDR3 spans 11 amino acids. V was cut by 2 bases and J by 5 bases, with 3 bases left in between. CDR3 coding DNA: TGTGCCAGCAGCTTATCTGAGACCCAGTACTTC. This gives the protein CASSLSETQYF.

This sequence joins TRBV11-2 and TRBJ2-3, with D tentatively TRBD1 (6 bases). Trimming pared 4 bases from V and 4 bases from J, leaving 12 bases between. CDR3 length: 14 amino acids. From germline, CDR1 is SGHAT and CDR2 FQNNGV. CDR3 in DNA: TGTGCCAGCAGCTCAGAGGGACACCCAGATACGCAGTATTTT. It codes for CASSSEGHPDTQYF. The variable domain in full, with the rest retrieved from reference TRBV11-2 and TRBJ2-3, is EAGVAQSPRYKIIEKRQSVAFWCNPISGHATLYWYQQILGQGPKLLIQFQNNGVVDDSQLPKDRFSAERLKGVDSTLKIQPAKLEDSAVYLCASSSEGHPDTQYFGPGTRLTVL.

The chain recombines TRBV11-2 with TRBJ2-1; 12 positions match TRBD2. Per the germline V gene, CDR1 is SGHAT and CDR2 is FQNNGV. Germline trimming cut 4 bases from V and 10 bases from J; bases unmatched to any gene: 2. The CDR3 is made up of 13 amino acids. CDR3 DNA sequence: TGTGCCAGCAGCTATCTAGCGGGGGGGGAGCAGTTCTTC. Residues: CASSYLAGGEQFF.

The chain has TRBV29-1 and TRBJ2-3; 9 nucleotides agree with TRBD1. The CDR3 consists of 17 residues. The junction had 12 bases not matched to a gene; V was cut back by 3 bases and J by 2 bases. The V gene's germline CDR1 is SQVTM and CDR2 ANQGSEA. As DNA, the CDR3 is TGCAGCGTTGATACCGCTGACAGGGGGGGGTCCACAGATACGCAGTATTTT. Its translation: CSVDTADRGGSTDTQYF.

This clone was seen a handful of times. The rearrangement joins TRBV27 to TRBJ2-3; TRBD2 agrees at 7 bases. The germline V gene encodes CDR1 MNHEY and CDR2 SMNVEV (reference sequence). The CDR3 has 15 amino acids. V shed 4 bases and J 4 bases; nucleotides not matched to a gene: 8. The CDR3 DNA sequence: TGTGCCAGCAGTTCCCTAGCGGCCCGGGCAGATACGCAGTATTTT. Protein sequence: CASSSLAARADTQYF.

This rearrangement joins TRBV11-3 to TRBJ1-3; D may be TRBD1 (5 bases). This CDR3 comprises 11 residues. V lost 6 bases and J 9 bases, leaving 9 bases between the germline ends. Germline CDR1 SGHNT, CDR2 YENEEA. CDR3 sequence: CASSGTGTIYF. CDR3 DNA sequence: TGTGCCAGCAGTGGGACTGGCACCATATATTTT.

J is TRBJ2-1 and V is TRBV29-1; the D is unclear. V gave up 7 bases and J gave up 7 bases, with 5 bases separating them. The germline V gene encodes CDR1 SQVTM and CDR2 ANQGSEA. This CDR3 contains 9 residues. The CDR3, as DNA: TGCAGCGGTAAAAATGAGCAGTTCTTC. Protein: CSGKNEQFF.

The CDR3 DNA reads as TGTGCCAGCCGATTGACTAGCGGGAACACCGGGGAGCTGTTTTTT. As protein: CASRLTSGNTGELFF. This chain joins TRBV27 and TRBJ2-2, with TRBD2 identical over 9 bases. The CDR3 loop spans 15 amino acids. Germline V CDR1 and CDR2: MNHEY, SMNVEV (reference sequence). Unmatched junction bases numbered 5, after V lost 8 bases and J lost 1 base.